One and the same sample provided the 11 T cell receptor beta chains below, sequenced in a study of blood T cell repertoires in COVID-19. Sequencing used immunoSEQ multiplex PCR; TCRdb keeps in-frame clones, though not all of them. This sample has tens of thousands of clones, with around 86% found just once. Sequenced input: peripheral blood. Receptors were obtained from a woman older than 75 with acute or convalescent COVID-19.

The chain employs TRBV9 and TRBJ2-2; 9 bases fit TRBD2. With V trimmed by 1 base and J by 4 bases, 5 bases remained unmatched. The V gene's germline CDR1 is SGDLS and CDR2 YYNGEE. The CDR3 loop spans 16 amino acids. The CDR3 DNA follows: TGTGCCAGCAGCGTATCCCCTAGCGGGACCACCGGGGAGCTGTTTTTT. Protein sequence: CASSVSPSGTTGELFF. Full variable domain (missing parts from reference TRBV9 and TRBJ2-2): DSGVTQTPKHLITATGQRVTLRCSPRSGDLSVYWYQQSLDQGLQFLIQYYNGEERAKGNILERFSAQQFPDLHSELNLSSLELGDSALYFCASSVSPSGTTGELFFGEGSRLTVL.

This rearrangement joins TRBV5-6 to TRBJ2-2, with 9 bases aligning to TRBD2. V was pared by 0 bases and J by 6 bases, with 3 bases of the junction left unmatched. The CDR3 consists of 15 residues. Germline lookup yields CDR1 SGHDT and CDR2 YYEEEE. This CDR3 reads CASSLVVAGAGELFF. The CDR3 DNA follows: TGTGCCAGCAGCTTGGTCGTAGCGGGAGCCGGGGAGCTGTTTTTT.

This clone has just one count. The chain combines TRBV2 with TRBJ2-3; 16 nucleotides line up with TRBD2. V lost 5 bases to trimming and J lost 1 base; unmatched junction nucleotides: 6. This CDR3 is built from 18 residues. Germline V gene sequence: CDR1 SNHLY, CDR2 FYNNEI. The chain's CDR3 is CASSRGTSGGARTDTQYF. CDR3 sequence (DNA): TGTGCCAGCAGTAGAGGGACTAGCGGGGGGGCCCGCACAGATACGCAGTATTTT. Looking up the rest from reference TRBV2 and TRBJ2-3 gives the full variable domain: EPEVTQTPSHQVTQMGQEVILRCVPISNHLYFYWYRQILGQKVEFLVSFYNNEISEKSEIFDDQFSVERPDGSNFTLKIRSTKLEDSAMYFCASSRGTSGGARTDTQYFGPGTRLTVL.

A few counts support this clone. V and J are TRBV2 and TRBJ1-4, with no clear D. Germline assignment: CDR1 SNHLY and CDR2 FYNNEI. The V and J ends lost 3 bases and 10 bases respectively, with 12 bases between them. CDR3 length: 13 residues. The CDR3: CASSEARRGKLFF. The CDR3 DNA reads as TGTGCCAGCAGTGAGGCACGGAGAGGAAAACTGTTTTTT.

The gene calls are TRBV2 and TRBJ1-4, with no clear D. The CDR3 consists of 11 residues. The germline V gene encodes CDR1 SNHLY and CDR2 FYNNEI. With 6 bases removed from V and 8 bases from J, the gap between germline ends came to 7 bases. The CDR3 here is CASRSVEKLFF. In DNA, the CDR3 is TGTGCCAGCAGATCCGTAGAAAAACTGTTTTTT. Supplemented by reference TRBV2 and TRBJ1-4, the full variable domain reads EPEVTQTPSHQVTQMGQEVILRCVPISNHLYFYWYRQILGQKVEFLVSFYNNEISEKSEIFDDQFSVERPDGSNFTLKIRSTKLEDSAMYFCASRSVEKLFFGSGTQLSVL.

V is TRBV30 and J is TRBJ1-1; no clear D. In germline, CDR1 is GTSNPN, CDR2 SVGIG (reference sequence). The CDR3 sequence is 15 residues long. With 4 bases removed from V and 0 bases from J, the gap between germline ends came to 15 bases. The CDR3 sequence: CAWTPLGGVNTEAFF. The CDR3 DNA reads TGTGCCTGGACCCCCTTGGGAGGAGTGAACACTGAAGCTTTCTTT.

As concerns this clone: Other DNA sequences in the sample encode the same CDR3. CDR3 protein: CASSLGQNTEAFF. Here the CDR3 DNA reads TGTGCCAGCAGCCTTGGACAGAACACTGAAGCTTTCTTT. The rearrangement uses TRBV7-3 and TRBJ1-1; tentatively, D is TRBD1 (5 bases). The CDR3 is 13 residues long. Germline CDR1 SGHTA, CDR2 FQGTGA. The V end was cut by 5 bases, the J end by 1 base, with 8 bases between. The full variable domain, completed using reference TRBV7-3 and TRBJ1-1, is GAGVSQTPSNKVTEKGKYVELRCDPISGHTALYWYRQSLGQGPEFLIYFQGTGAADDSGLPNDRFFAVRPEGSVSTLKIQRTERGDSAVYLCASSLGQNTEAFFGQGTRLTVV.

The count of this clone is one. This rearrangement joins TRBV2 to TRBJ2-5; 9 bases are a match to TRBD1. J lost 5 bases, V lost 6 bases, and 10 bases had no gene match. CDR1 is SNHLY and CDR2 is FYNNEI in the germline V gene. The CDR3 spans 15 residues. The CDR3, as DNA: TGTGCCAGCAGCTTGGACAGGGGAGGAGGTGAGACCCAGTACTTC. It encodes CASSLDRGGGETQYF.

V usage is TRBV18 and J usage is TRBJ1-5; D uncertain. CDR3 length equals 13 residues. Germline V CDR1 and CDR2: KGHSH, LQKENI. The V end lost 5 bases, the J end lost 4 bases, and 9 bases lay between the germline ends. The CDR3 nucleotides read TGTGCCAGCTCAGCTGACATGAATCAGCCCCAGCATTTT. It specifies CASSADMNQPQHF.

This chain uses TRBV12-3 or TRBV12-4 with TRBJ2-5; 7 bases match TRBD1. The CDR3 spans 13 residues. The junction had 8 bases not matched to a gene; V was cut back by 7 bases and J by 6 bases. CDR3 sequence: CASTYRGEQTQYF. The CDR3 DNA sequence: TGTGCCAGCACCTACAGGGGTGAACAGACCCAGTACTTC.

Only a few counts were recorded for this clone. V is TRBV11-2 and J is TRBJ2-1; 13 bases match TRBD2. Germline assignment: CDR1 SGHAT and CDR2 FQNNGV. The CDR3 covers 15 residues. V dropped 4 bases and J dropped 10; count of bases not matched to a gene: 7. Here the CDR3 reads CASSSRLAGGREQFF. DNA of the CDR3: TGTGCCAGCAGCTCACGACTAGCGGGGGGACGAGAGCAGTTCTTC.